The 4 T cell receptor beta chains below all came from one sample that was sequenced in a study of shared clonotypes between healthy human individuals. This table comes from immunoSEQ multiplex PCR, and its TCRdb copy is limited to in-frame clones, with some not included. Found here are 630,000 or so clones, 95% to 98% of them singletons; the top ten hold approximately 0.33%. CD45RO-negative, CCR7-positively selected cells formed the naive CD8 fraction, excluding terminally differentiated effector memory CD45RA+ cells. Sequencing was performed on naive CD8+ T cells sorted from blood. The receptors originated from a man younger than 45 in good health.

The chain recombines TRBV6-1 with TRBJ2-1; D is ambiguous. There are 17 residues in the CDR3. V was shortened by 1 base and J by 5 bases, with 18 bases between the two germline ends. CDR1 and CDR2 (germline): MNHNS, SASEGT. The CDR3 sequence is CASSEGAGMGYDNEQFF. The CDR3 DNA reads as TGTGCCAGCAGTGAAGGGGCTGGTATGGGATACGACAATGAGCAGTTCTTC.

This chain connects TRBV15 to TRBJ1-1; perhaps TRBD1 as D (5 bases). CDR1 and CDR2 (germline): LNHNV, YYDKDF (reference sequence). Trimming shortened V by 1 base and J by 0 bases, and 9 bases separated the two germline ends. The CDR3 is 15 residues long. Written as DNA, the CDR3 is TGTGCCACCAGCAGAGGGGGGGAGATGAACACTGAAGCTTTCTTT. This translates into CATSRGGEMNTEAFF.

The chain links TRBV30 to TRBJ1-3, with a tentative D call TRBD1 (6 bases). V was trimmed by 3 bases and J by 9 bases, leaving 30 bases between them. The CDR3 has 18 amino acids. CDR1 is GTSNPN and CDR2 is SVGIG in the germline V gene (reference sequence). CDR3: CAWRRHRESRRILCTIYF. The CDR3 bases are TGTGCCTGGAGGAGGCACAGGGAATCCCGGCGGATCCTCTGCACCATATATTTT.

V gene TRBV27 combines with J gene TRBJ2-5, with D perhaps matching TRBD2 (6 bases). The CDR3 sequence is 17 residues long. The V end lost 6 bases, the J end lost 3 bases, and 23 bases lay between the germline ends. CDR1 is MNHEY, CDR2 SMNVEV, per germline (reference sequence). CDR3: CASRSLFGGSAEETQYF. The DNA for the CDR3 is TGTGCCAGCAGAAGTTTATTTGGGGGGTCTGCGGAAGAGACCCAGTACTTC.